This entry features one T cell receptor (beta chain) sequence. The entry originates in a study of T-cell memory formation after mild COVID-19. The CDR3 contains 12 residues. Trimming pared 5 bases from V and 5 bases from J, leaving 9 bases between. Germline CDR1 is MNHEY and CDR2 is SVGAGI. A single record per CDR3 protein comes from TCRdb applying MiXCR to the 5' RACE reads. The sample has around 390,000 distinct CDR3 sequences; about 17% are singletons. The sequencing input was PBMCs or a T cell subset sorted from them (not recorded which). This clonotype originated in a young man who had mild COVID-19 (a few samples of this study predate the infection). Cell type and time point are not known. This chain joins TRBV6-5 and TRBJ2-5, with D perhaps TRBD1 (5 bases). The CDR3 spells CASSQGWETQYF. Written as DNA, the CDR3 is TGTGCCAGCAGTCAGGGTTGGGAGACCCAGTACTTC.